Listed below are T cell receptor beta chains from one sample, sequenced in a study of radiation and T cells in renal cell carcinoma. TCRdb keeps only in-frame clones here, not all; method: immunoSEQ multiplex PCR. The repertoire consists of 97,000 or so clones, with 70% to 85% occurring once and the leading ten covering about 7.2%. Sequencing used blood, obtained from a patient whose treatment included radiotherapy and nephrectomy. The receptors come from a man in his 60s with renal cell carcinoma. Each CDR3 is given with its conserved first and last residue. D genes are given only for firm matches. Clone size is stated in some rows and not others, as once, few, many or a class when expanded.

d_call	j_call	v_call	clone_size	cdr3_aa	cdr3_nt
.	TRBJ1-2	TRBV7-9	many	CASSLNYGYTF	TGTGCCAGCAGCTTGAACTATGGCTACACCTTC
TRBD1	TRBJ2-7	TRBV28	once	CASSPPGTGSNEQYF	TGTGCCAGCAGTCCACCCGGGACAGGGTCCAACGAGCAGTACTTC
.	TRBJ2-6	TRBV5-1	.	CASSNTGSGANVLTF	TGCGCCAGCAGCAATACAGGGTCTGGGGCCAACGTCCTGACTTTC
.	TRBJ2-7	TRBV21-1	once	CASSKGLAPSYEQYF	TGTGCCAGCAGCAAGGGACTAGCTCCCTCCTACGAGCAGTACTTC
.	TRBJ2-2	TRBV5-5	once	CASSPRQGGTGELFF	TGTGCCAGCAGCCCACGACAGGGAGGCACCGGGGAGCTGTTTTTT
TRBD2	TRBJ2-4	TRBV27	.	CASRGLAGMNIQYF	TGTGCCAGCAGGGGACTAGCGGGAATGAACATTCAGTACTTC
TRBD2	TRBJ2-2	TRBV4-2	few	CASSQVRVAGGGELFF	TGTGCCAGCAGCCAAGTCAGAGTGGCGGGAGGCGGGGAGCTGTTTTTT
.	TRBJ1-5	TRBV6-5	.	CASSPLTHQPQHF	TGTGCCAGCAGCCCCCTGACACATCAGCCCCAGCATTTT
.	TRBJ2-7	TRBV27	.	CASSNGQPASYEQYF	TGTGCCAGCAGTAACGGACAACCCGCCTCCTACGAGCAGTACTTC
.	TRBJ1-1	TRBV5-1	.	CASSLGLLNTEAFF	TGCGCCAGCAGCTTGGGACTGCTGAACACTGAAGCTTTCTTT
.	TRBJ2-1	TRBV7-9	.	CASSFPRSSNEQFF	TGTGCCAGCAGCTTTCCCCGATCCAGCAATGAGCAGTTCTTC
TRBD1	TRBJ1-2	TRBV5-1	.	CASSLVSGQGAESGYTF	TGCGCCAGCAGCTTGGTTTCCGGACAGGGGGCAGAGAGTGGCTACACCTTC
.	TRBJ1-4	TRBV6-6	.	CASSYSGRTHQLFF	TGTGCCAGCAGTTATTCCGGCAGGACCCACCAACTGTTTTTT
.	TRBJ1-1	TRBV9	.	CASSAALTRNTEAFF	TGTGCCAGCAGCGCAGCTCTCACGAGGAACACTGAAGCTTTCTTT
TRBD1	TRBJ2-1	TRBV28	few	CASSATGTGGLEQFF	TGTGCCAGCAGTGCGACCGGGACAGGGGGCCTTGAGCAGTTCTTC
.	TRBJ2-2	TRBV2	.	CASRITLNTGELFF	TGTGCCAGCAGAATCACCTTGAACACCGGGGAGCTGTTTTTT
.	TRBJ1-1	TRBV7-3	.	CASSLTSVGEAFF	TGTGCCAGCAGCTTAACGTCAGTGGGTGAAGCTTTCTTT
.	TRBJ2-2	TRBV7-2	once	CAAEAGSGGELFF	TGTGCCGCCGAGGCCGGGTCCGGCGGGGAGCTGTTTTTT
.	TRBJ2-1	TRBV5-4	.	CASSLASSSFNEQFF	TGTGCCAGCAGCTTGGCTAGCTCCAGTTTCAATGAGCAGTTCTTC
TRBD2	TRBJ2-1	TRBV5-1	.	CASSNGLVRSYNEQFF	TGCGCCAGCAGCAATGGACTAGTGCGCTCCTACAATGAGCAGTTCTTC
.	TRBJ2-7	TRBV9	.	CASSEGGTVLYF	TGTGCCAGCAGCGAGGGGGGGACGGTCCTGTACTTC
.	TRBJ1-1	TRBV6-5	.	CASSTWGGTNTEAFF	TGTGCCAGCAGTACTTGGGGGGGCACGAACACTGAAGCTTTCTTT
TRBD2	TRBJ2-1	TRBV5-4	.	CASSTKAGGPAEQFF	TGTGCCAGCAGCACTAAAGCGGGAGGGCCGGCTGAGCAGTTCTTC
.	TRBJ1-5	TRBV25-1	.	CASSGITGYSNQPQHF	TGTGCCAGCAGTGGTATTACAGGTTATAGCAATCAGCCCCAGCATTTT
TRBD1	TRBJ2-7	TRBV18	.	CASSKDRANEQYF	TGTGCCAGCTCGAAGGACAGGGCCAACGAGCAGTACTTC
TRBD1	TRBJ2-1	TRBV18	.	CASSPDRGLFF	TGTGCCAGCTCACCGGACAGGGGACTGTTCTTC
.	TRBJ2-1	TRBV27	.	CASSPLREEQFF	TGTGCCAGCTCCCCCCTCAGGGAGGAGCAGTTCTTC
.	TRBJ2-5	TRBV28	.	CASSYSWETQYF	TGTGCCAGCAGTTACTCGTGGGAGACCCAGTACTTC
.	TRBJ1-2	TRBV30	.	CAWSFYYGYTF	TGTGCCTGGAGTTTCTACTATGGCTACACCTTC
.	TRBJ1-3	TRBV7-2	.	CASSLASGGGDALF	TGTGCCAGCAGCTTAGCATCGGGAGGTGGCGATGCCCTTTTT
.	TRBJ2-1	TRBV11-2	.	CASSLEDRVDEQFF	TGTGCCAGCAGCTTAGAGGACCGCGTGGATGAGCAGTTCTTC
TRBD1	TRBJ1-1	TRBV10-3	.	CATGTETANTEAFF	TGTGCCACCGGGACAGAAACGGCGAACACTGAAGCTTTCTTT
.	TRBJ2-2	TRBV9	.	CASNPAVGGGELFF	TGTGCCAGCAACCCTGCCGTGGGGGGCGGGGAGCTGTTTTTT
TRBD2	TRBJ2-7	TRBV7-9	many	CASSSSTLAGESYEQYF	TGTGCCAGCAGCTCATCAACTCTAGCGGGAGAGTCCTACGAGCAGTACTTC
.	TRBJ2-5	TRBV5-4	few	CASSLVRRQETQYF	TGTGCCAGCAGCTTGGTTCGGCGGCAAGAGACCCAGTACTTC
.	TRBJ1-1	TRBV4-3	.	CASSQDYGILNTEAFF	TGCGCCAGCAGCCAAGATTATGGGATCTTGAACACTGAAGCTTTCTTT
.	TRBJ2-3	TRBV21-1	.	CASSKVGRTGGGRTNTDTQYF	TGTGCCAGCAGCAAAGTAGGTCGAACGGGAGGCGGGAGAACTAACACAGATACGCAGTATTTT
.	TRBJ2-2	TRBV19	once	CASKAQVSGTGELFF	TGTGCCAGTAAAGCTCAGGTCTCCGGCACCGGGGAGCTGTTTTTT
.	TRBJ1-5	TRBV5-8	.	CASSGRKGFGGQPQHF	TGTGCCAGCAGCGGTCGTAAAGGGTTCGGGGGTCAGCCCCAGCATTTT
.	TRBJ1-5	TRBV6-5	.	CASSWAGGQSAQHF	TGTGCCAGCAGTTGGGCGGGTGGGCAATCAGCCCAGCATTTT
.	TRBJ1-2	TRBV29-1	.	CSVGGIEMDGYTF	TGCAGCGTTGGCGGTATTGAGATGGATGGCTACACCTTC
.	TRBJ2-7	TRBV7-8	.	CASSPRRGLNEQYF	TGTGCCAGCAGCCCTCGGAGGGGGCTCAACGAGCAGTACTTC
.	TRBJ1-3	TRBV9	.	CASSGDGNTIYF	TGTGCCAGCAGCGGAGACGGAAACACCATATATTTT
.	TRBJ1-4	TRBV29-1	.	CSVARDRLEKLFF	TGCAGCGTTGCGAGGGACCGATTGGAAAAACTGTTTTTT
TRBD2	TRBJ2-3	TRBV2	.	CASSNGGGRGTDTQYF	TGTGCCAGCAGTAATGGAGGCGGGAGGGGCACAGATACGCAGTATTTT
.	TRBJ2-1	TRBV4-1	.	CASRPPTGYNEQFF	TGCGCCAGCAGACCGCCTACCGGATACAATGAGCAGTTCTTC
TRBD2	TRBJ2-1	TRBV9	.	CASSELAGGDNEQFF	TGTGCCAGCAGCGAACTAGCGGGAGGGGACAATGAGCAGTTCTTC
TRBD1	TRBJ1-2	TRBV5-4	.	CASSLGQGARNGYTF	TGTGCCAGCAGCTTAGGACAGGGGGCGCGGAATGGCTACACCTTC
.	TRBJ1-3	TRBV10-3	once	CAISGDRVDSSSGNTIYF	TGTGCCATCAGTGGAGATCGGGTGGACAGCTCCTCTGGAAACACCATATATTTT
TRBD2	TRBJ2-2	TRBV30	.	CAWSPGGDTGELFF	TGTGCCTGGAGTCCCGGGGGGGACACCGGGGAGCTGTTTTTT
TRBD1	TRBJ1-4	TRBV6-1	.	CASSEVGTGNEKLFF	TGTGCCAGCAGTGAGGTCGGGACAGGGAATGAAAAACTGTTTTTT
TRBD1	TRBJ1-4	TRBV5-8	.	CASSWTGTGDGEKLFF	TGTGCCAGCAGCTGGACCGGGACAGGGGATGGTGAAAAACTGTTTTTT
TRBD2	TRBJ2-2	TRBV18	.	CASSRASGEAGELFF	TGTGCCAGCTCGAGGGCGAGCGGGGAGGCCGGGGAGCTGTTTTTT
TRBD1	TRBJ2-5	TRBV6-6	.	CASSSGTGTMETQYF	TGTGCCAGCAGTTCCGGGACAGGGACCATGGAGACCCAGTACTTC